Sequencing of this TCR beta chain was carried out in a study of CD8 T cells in ankylosing spondylitis. Overall study results and limits: Clones linked to disease, bearing a CD8+ phenotype, were relatively rare in peripheral blood. There was reportedly significant enrichment of clones that were disease-linked in matched ankylosing spondylitis synovial fluid. Typical of ankylosing spondylitis blood, it appeared, was a TCR beta motif of eight highly homologous variants.

This CDR3 comprises 15 residues. V lost 4 bases to trimming and J lost 7 bases; unmatched junction nucleotides: 10. Germline V CDR1 and CDR2: SGHRS, YFSETQ. This clonotype was seen a handful of times. Its cognate antigen is unknown. TCRdb fed the 5' RACE reads into MiXCR, producing one record per CDR3 protein. The data contain 700,000 or so distinct CDR3 sequences, 19% of them singletons. Sequencing was carried out using blood, either unsorted or a sorted T cell fraction (not recorded which). The TCR originated in a male donor with ankylosing spondylitis. The chain combines TRBV5-1 with TRBJ2-2; 7 bases line up with TRBD1. CDR3 nucleotide sequence: TGCGCCAGCAGCCTAGGGACAGTAGGATACGGGGAGCTGTTTTTT. Its protein product is CASSLGTVGYGELFF.